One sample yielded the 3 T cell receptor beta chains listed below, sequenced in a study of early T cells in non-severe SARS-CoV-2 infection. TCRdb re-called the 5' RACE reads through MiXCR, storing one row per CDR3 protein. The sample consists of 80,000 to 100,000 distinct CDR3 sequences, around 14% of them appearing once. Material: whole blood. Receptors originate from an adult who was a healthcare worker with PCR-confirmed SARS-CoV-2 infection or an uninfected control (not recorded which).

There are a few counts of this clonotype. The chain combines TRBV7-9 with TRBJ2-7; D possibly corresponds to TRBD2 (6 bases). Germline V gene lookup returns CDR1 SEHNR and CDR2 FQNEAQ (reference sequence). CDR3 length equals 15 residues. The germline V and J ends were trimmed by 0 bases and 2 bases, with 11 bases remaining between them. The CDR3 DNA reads TGTGCCAGCAGCTTAGCGCATCGACTAGCCTACGAGCAGTACTTC. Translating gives CASSLAHRLAYEQYF.

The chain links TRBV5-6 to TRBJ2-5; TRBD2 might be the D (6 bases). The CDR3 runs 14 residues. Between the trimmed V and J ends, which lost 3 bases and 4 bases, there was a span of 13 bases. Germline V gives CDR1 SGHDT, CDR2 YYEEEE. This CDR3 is CASSWRAGPETQYF. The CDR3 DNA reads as TGTGCCAGCAGCTGGAGGGCAGGGCCAGAGACCCAGTACTTC.

CDR3 DNA sequence: TGTGCCAGCAGTTTAGCCCTGAATTCACCCCTCCACTTT. Translated, it gives CASSLALNSPLHF. The chain joins TRBV27 to TRBJ1-6; the D is unclear. V shed 2 bases and J shed 7 bases, with 6 bases lying between them. The CDR3 is 13 amino acids. CDR1 MNHEY and CDR2 SMNVEV come from the germline V gene (reference sequence).